The sequence of this TCR beta chain was determined in a study of blood T cell repertoires in COVID-19. This table comes from immunoSEQ multiplex PCR, and its TCRdb copy is limited to in-frame clones, with some not included. The sample gives hundreds of thousands of clones, 80% to 90% of which show up once; 4% to 5.5% is in the top ten. Trimming removed 5 bases from V and 11 bases from J, with 15 bases in between. Looked up from germline, CDR1 is GTSNPN and CDR2 is SVGIG (reference sequence). CDR3 length: 11 amino acids. This sequence joins TRBV30 and TRBJ1-1, with D possibly being TRBD1 (6 bases). The sample was peripheral blood. This clonotype was sampled from a young woman with acute or convalescent COVID-19. The CDR3, as DNA: TGTGCCTGGGGAGAAACAGGGTCGGCTTTCTTT. As protein: CAWGETGSAFF.